A single TCR beta chain is shown here with its context. Its antigen is as yet unknown. This CDR3 is also generated by other DNA sequences in the sample. Trimming took 6 bases from V and 0 from J, leaving 11 bases between them. Germline CDR1 is MNHEY and CDR2 is SVGAGI. The CDR3 contains 14 residues. The assay was immunoSEQ multiplex PCR, and TCRdb's table has in-frame clones only and misses some. The sample has around 2.3 million clones, nearly 97% seen once. The data derive from a study of shared clonotypes between healthy human individuals. Study summary: There were three CD4 naive, three CD4 memory, two CD8 naive and one CD8 memory plates per donor.

Study-wide points: Generation probabilities of non-shared clonotypes were lower (relative to those shared by all four donors).

This TCR was sampled from a man younger than 35 in good health. The J gene is TRBJ1-1, the V gene TRBV6-5, with D possibly TRBD1 on 6 matching bases. The specimen sequenced was naive CD4+ T cells sorted from blood. Subset noted: CD45RA+ positively selected. The CDR3 DNA reads as TGTGCCAGCAGCTTACAGGGACTGAACACTGAAGCTTTCTTT. Translation gives CASSLQGLNTEAFF.